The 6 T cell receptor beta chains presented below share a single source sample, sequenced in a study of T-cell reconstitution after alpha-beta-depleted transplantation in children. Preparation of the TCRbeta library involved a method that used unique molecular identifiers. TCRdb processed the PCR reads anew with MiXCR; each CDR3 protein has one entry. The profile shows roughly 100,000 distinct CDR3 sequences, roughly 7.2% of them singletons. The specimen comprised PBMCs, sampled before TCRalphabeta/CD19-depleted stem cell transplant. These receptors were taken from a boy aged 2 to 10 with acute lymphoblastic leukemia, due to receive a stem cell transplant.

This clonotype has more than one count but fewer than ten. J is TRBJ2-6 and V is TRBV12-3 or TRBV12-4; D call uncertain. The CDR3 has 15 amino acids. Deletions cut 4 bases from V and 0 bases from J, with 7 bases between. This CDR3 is CASSSLISGANVLTF. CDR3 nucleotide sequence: TGTGCCAGCAGTTCCTTGATCTCTGGGGCCAACGTCCTGACTTTC.

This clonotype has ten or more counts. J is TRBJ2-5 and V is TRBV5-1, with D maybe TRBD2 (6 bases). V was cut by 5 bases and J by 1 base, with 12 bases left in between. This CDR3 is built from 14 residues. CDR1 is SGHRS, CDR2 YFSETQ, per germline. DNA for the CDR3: TGCGCCAGCAGTGGGCGGGACCGCCAAGAGACCCAGTACTTC. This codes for CASSGRDRQETQYF.

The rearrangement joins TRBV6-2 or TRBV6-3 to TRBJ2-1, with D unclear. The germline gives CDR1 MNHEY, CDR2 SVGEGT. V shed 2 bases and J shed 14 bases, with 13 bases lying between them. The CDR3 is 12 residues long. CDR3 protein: CASSYSQVYKFF. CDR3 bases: TGTGCCAGCAGTTACAGCCAGGTGTATAAGTTCTTC.

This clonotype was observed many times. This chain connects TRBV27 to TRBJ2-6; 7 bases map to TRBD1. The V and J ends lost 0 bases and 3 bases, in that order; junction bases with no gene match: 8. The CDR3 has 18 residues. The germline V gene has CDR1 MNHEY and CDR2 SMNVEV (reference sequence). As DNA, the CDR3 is TGTGCCAGCAGTTTATCGACAGGGTCCCTGGGTGGGGCCAACGTCCTGACTTTC. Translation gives CASSLSTGSLGGANVLTF.

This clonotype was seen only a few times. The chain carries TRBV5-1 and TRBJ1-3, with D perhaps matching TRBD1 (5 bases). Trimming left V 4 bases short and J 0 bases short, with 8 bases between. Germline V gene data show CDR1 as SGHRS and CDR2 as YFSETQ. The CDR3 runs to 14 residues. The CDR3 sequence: CASSPGYSGNTIYF. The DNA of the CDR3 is TGCGCCAGCAGCCCAGGGTACTCTGGAAACACCATATATTTT.

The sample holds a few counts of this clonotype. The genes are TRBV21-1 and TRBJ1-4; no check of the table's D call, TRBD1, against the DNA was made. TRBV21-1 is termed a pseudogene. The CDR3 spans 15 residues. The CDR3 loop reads CASTTTQGLDEKLFF. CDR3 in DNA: TGTGCCAGCACTACCACACAGGGTTTGGATGAAAAACTGTTTTTT.